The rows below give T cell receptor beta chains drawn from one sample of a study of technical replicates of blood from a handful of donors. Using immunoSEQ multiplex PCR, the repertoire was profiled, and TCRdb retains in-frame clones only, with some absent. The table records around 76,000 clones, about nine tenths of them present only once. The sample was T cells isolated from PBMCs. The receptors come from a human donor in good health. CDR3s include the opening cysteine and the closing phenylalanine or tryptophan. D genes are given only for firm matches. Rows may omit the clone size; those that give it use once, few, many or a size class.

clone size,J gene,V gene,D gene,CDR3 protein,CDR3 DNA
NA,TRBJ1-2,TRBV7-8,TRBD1,CASSLSLLHMGTGQGLHYGYTF,TGTGCCAGCAGCTTATCCCTTTTACACATGGGAACGGGACAGGGTTTACACTATGGCTACACCTTC
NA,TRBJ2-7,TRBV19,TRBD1,CASSWVWGQPSSYEQYF,TGTGCCAGTAGTTGGGTCTGGGGACAGCCGAGCTCCTACGAGCAGTACTTC
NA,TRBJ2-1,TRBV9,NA,CASRQGPSSYNEQFF,TGTGCCAGCAGGCAGGGGCCTAGCTCCTACAATGAGCAGTTCTTC
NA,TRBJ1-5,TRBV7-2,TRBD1,CASSLVSGGGQPQHF,TGTGCCAGCAGCTTAGTCTCAGGGGGTGGCCAGCCCCAGCATTTT
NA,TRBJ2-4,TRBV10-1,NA,CASSETLGENIQYF,TGCGCCAGCAGTGAAACCCTAGGGGAAAACATTCAGTACTTC
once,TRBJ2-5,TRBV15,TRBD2,CATSRGRRLAVQETQYF,TGTGCCACCAGCAGAGGACGGAGACTAGCGGTACAAGAGACCCAGTACTTC
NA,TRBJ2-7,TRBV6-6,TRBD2,CASRTTGTSSYEQYF,TGTGCCAGCAGAACTACCGGGACTAGCTCCTACGAGCAGTACTTC
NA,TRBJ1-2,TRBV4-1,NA,CASSQDRRGLNGYTF,TGCGCCAGCAGCCAAGATAGGCGAGGGTTGAATGGCTACACCTTC
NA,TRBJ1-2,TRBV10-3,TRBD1,CAISESGQGNGYTF,TGTGCCATCAGTGAGTCTGGACAGGGGAATGGCTACACCTTC
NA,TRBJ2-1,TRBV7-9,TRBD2,CASSFRLAGGNEQFF,TGTGCCAGCAGCTTTCGACTAGCGGGGGGCAATGAGCAGTTCTTC
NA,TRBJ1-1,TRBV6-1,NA,CASSEFLWGDDEAFF,TGTGCCAGCAGTGAATTTTTATGGGGGGATGATGAAGCTTTCTTT
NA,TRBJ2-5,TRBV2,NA,CASSVGQQETQYF,TGTGCCAGCAGTGTTGGGCAGCAAGAGACCCAGTACTTC
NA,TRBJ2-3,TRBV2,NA,CASGGGGTDTQYF,TGTGCCAGCGGGGGAGGCGGCACAGATACGCAGTATTTT
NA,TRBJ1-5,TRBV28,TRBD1,CASADRRNQPQHF,TGTGCCAGTGCGGACAGGCGTAATCAGCCCCAGCATTTT
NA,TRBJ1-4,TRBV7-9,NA,CASTGPGEGEKLFF,TGTGCCAGCACCGGACCGGGGGAAGGTGAAAAACTGTTTTTT
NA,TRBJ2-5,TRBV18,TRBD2,CASSQTSPQETQYF,TGTGCCAGCTCACAGACTAGCCCTCAAGAGACCCAGTACTTC
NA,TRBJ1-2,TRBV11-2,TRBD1,CASSSGTGRDDYGYTF,TGTGCCAGCAGCTCCGGGACAGGGCGGGATGACTATGGCTACACCTTC
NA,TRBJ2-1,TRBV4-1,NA,CASSQDGRGRYNEQFF,TGCGCCAGCAGCCAAGATGGGCGGGGACGCTACAATGAGCAGTTCTTC
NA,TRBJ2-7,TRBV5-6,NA,CASSLQRQREQYF,TGTGCCAGCAGCTTGCAACGCCAGAGGGAGCAGTACTTC
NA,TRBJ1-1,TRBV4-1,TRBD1,CASSLGADRLDEAFF,TGCGCCAGCAGCCTAGGCGCGGACAGGTTGGATGAAGCTTTCTTT
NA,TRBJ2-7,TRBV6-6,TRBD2,CASSYPGLAGFEQYF,TGTGCCAGCAGTTACCCCGGGCTAGCGGGATTCGAGCAGTACTTC
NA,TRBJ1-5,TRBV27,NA,CASSPGAYSNQPQHF,TGTGCCAGCAGTCCGGGAGCATATAGCAATCAGCCCCAGCATTTT
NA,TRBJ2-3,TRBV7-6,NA,CASSSSVSTQYF,TGTGCCAGCAGCTCCTCCGTGTCCACGCAGTATTTT
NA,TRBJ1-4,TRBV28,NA,CASSKAGVVDEKLFF,TGTGCCAGCAGCAAAGCAGGGGTTGTTGACGAAAAACTGTTTTTT
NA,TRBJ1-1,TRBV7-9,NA,CASSLVGSGTYEAFF,TGTGCCAGCAGCTTAGTAGGCTCAGGGACTTATGAAGCTTTCTTT
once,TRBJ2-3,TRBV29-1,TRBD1,CSVEMQGALGDTQYF,TGCAGCGTTGAAATGCAGGGGGCGCTTGGGGATACGCAGTATTTT
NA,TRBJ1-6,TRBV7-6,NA,CASSLAGGLDSPLHF,TGTGCCAGCAGCTTAGCTGGGGGGTTGGATTCACCCCTCCACTTT
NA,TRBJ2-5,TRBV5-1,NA,CASRFLGSSQETQYF,TGCGCCAGCAGATTTTTGGGCAGCTCACAAGAGACCCAGTACTTC
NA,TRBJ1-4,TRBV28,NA,CASSPLRGRNEKLFF,TGTGCCAGCAGTCCCCTCAGGGGTAGAAACGAAAAACTGTTTTTT
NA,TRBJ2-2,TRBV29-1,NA,CSAPRAGELFF,TGCAGCGCACCCCGCGCCGGGGAGCTGTTTTTT
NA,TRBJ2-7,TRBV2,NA,CASRRRGSYEQYF,TGTGCCAGCAGGCGACGGGGGTCCTACGAGCAGTACTTC
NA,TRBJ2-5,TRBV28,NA,CASRHDRETQYF,TGTGCCAGCAGACACGACAGGGAGACCCAGTACTTC
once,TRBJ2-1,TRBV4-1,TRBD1,CASTLGTGASTSYNEQFF,TGCGCCAGCACTCTGGGGACAGGGGCCAGTACTTCATACAATGAGCAGTTCTTC
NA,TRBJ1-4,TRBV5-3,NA,CARSLEEARESWCEKLFF,TGTGCCAGAAGCTTGGAAGAGGCAAGGGAGAGTTGGTGCGAAAAACTGTTTTTT
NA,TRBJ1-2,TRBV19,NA,CASSAHLGEGYTF,TGTGCCAGTAGTGCACACCTTGGAGAGGGCTACACCTTC
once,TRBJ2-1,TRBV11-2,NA,CASSPQRADNEQFF,TGTGCCAGCAGCCCCCAGAGGGCGGACAATGAGCAGTTCTTC
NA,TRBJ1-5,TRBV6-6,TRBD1,CASSDRALLGNQPQHF,TGTGCCAGCAGCGACAGGGCGCTCCTGGGCAATCAGCCCCAGCATTTT
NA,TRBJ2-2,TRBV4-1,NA,CASSQVFPDTGELFF,TGCGCCAGCAGCCAAGTTTTCCCAGACACCGGGGAGCTGTTTTTT
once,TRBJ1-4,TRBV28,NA,CASSPLDGGEKLFF,TGTGCCAGCAGTCCCCTGGACGGGGGAGAAAAACTGTTTTTT
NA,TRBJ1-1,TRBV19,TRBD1,CASSIGSQGAEAFF,TGTGCCAGTAGTATTGGCTCACAGGGGGCTGAAGCTTTCTTT
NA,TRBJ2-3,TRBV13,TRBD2,CASSLVGRGSTDTQYF,TGTGCCAGCAGCTTAGTGGGGCGGGGGAGCACAGATACGCAGTATTTT
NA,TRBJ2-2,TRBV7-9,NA,CASSLMEVNTGELFF,TGTGCCAGCAGCTTAATGGAGGTTAACACCGGGGAGCTGTTTTTT
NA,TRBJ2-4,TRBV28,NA,CASSLPGWNIQYF,TGTGCCAGCAGTTTGCCGGGTTGGAACATTCAGTACTTC
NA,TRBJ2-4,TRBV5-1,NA,CASSLVPLETAKAKNIQYF,TGCGCCAGCAGCTTGGTTCCTCTTGAGACAGCCAAAGCCAAAAACATTCAGTACTTC
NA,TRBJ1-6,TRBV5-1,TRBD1,CASSLGTGPNSPLHF,TGCGCCAGCAGCTTGGGGACAGGACCCAATTCACCCCTCCACTTT
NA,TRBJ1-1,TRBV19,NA,CASSIDNDSEAFF,TGTGCCAGTAGTATAGATAACGACAGTGAAGCTTTCTTT
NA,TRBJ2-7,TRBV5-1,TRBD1,CASSFRDRDLDEQYF,TGCGCCAGCAGCTTCCGGGACAGGGATCTCGACGAGCAGTACTTC
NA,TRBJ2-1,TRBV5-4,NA,CASSLDGGGLYNEQFF,TGTGCCAGCAGCTTGGACGGTGGCGGGCTATACAATGAGCAGTTCTTC
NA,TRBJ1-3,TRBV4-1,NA,CASSQGTQSGNTIYF,TGCGCCAGCAGCCAAGGGACTCAATCGGGAAACACCATATATTTT
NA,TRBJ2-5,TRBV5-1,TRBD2,CASSRGLAGDQETQYF,TGCGCCAGCAGCCGGGGACTAGCGGGGGACCAAGAGACCCAGTACTTC
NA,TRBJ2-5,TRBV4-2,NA,CASSREDTQETQYF,TGTGCCAGCAGCAGAGAGGACACCCAAGAGACCCAGTACTTC
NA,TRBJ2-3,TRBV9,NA,CASSVGADTQYF,TGTGCCAGCAGCGTGGGAGCAGATACGCAGTATTTT
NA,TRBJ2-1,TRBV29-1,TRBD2,CSVGSGANSPYNEQFF,TGCAGCGTAGGAAGCGGGGCTAACTCCCCCTACAATGAGCAGTTCTTC
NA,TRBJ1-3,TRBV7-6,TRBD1,CASTPGQGVSGNTIYF,TGTGCCAGCACCCCGGGACAGGGGGTTTCTGGAAACACCATATATTTT
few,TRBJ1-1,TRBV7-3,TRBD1,CASSPSGQGGTEAFF,TGTGCCAGCAGCCCCTCAGGACAGGGGGGCACTGAAGCTTTCTTT
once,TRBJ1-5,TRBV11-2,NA,CASSSGVRGSANQPQHF,TGTGCCAGCAGCTCGGGTGTGCGAGGGAGTGCCAATCAGCCCCAGCATTTT
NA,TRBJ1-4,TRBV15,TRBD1,CATSPKTGGFEKLFF,TGTGCCACCAGCCCTAAGACAGGGGGCTTCGAAAAACTGTTTTTT
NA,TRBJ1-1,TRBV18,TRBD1,CASSPPRQGPTEAFF,TGTGCCAGCTCACCACCCCGACAGGGACCCACTGAAGCTTTCTTT
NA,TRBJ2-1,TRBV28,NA,CASTLGEYNEQFF,TGTGCCAGTACGTTAGGGGAATACAATGAGCAGTTCTTC